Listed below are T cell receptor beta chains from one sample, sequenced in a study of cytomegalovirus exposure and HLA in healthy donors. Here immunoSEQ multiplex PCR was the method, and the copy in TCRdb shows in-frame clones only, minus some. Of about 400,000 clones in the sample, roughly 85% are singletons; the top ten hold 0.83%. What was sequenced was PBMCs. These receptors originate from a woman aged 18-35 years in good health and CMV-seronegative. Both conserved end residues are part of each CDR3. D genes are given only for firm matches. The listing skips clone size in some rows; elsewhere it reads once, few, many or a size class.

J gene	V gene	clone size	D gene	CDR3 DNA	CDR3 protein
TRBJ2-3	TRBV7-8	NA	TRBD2	TGTGCCAGCAGCTACGGGACTAGCGGGCCGGATCCTAGCACAGATACGCAGTATTTT	CASSYGTSGPDPSTDTQYF
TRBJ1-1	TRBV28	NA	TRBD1	TGTGCCAGCAGTTTGCAAATACAGGGGGTGTTGAACACTGAAGCTTTCTTT	CASSLQIQGVLNTEAFF
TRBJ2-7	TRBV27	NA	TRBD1	TGTGCCAGCAGTCGGACCGGGACAGGGATGTACGAGCAGTACTTC	CASSRTGTGMYEQYF
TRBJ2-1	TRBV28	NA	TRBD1	TGTGCCAGCAGTTTATACAGGGGAAACACCAACAATGAGCAGTTCTTC	CASSLYRGNTNNEQFF
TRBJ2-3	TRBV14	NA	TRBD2	TGTGCCAGCAGCCGTCGGGCCCTAGCGGGGTCCCCAGGAGATACGCAGTATTTT	CASSRRALAGSPGDTQYF
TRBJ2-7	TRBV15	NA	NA	TGTGCCACCAGCAGAGAACAGGGTGGGACCTACGAGCAGTACTTC	CATSREQGGTYEQYF
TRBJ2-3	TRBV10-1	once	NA	TGCGCCAGCAGTGAGTCGTCAAGCGTGGGAGATACGCAGTATTTT	CASSESSSVGDTQYF
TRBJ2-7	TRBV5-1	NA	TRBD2	TGCGCCAGCAGCGTGACTAGCGGGAATACCTACGAGCAGTACTTC	CASSVTSGNTYEQYF
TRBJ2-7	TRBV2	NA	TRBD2	TGTGCCAGCACGGGGGGAGTGGACGAGCAGTACTTC	CASTGGVDEQYF
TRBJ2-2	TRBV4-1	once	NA	TGCGCCAGCAGCCAACCTAGACCCGGGGCCGGGGAGCTGTTTTTT	CASSQPRPGAGELFF
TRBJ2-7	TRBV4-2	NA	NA	TGTGCCAGCAGCCAAGATGCCAGCGAGGCGGTCTACGAGCAGTACTTC	CASSQDASEAVYEQYF
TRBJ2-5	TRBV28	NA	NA	TGTGCCAGCAGAAGCGGCGTTCAAGAGACCCAGTACTTC	CASRSGVQETQYF
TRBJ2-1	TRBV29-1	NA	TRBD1	TGCAGCGTTGAAACCGGGACAGGTGGGAATGAGCAGTTCTTC	CSVETGTGGNEQFF
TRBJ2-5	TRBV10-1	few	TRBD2	TGCGCCAGCAGTGAGTCGCACGGAGTAGCGGGGACCCAGTACTTC	CASSESHGVAGTQYF